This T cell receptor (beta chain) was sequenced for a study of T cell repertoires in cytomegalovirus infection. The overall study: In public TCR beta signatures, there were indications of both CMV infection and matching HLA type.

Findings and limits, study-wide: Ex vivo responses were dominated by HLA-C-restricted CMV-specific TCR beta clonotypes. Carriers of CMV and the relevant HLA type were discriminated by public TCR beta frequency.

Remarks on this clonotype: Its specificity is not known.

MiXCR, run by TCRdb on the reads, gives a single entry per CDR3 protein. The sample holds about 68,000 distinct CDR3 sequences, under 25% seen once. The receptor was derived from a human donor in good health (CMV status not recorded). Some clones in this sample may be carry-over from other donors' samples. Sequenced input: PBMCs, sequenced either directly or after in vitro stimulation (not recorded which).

CDR3 coding DNA: TGTGCCAGCAGTTACAGAGCTGGGAGCAATCAGCCCCAGCATTTT. Its translation is CASSYRAGSNQPQHF. The chain joins TRBV6-2 or TRBV6-3 to TRBJ1-5; no firm D call. V gave up 2 bases and J gave up 1 base, with 9 bases separating them. CDR3 length: 15 residues. Germline lookup yields CDR1 MNHEY and CDR2 SVGEGT.